The rows below give T cell receptor beta chains drawn from one sample of a study of tumor and adjacent non-tumor tissue in lung cancer. TCRdb called the multiplex PCR reads again in MiXCR, with one record for every CDR3 protein. The repertoire holds some 80,000 distinct CDR3 sequences, with less than 85% as singletons. Source material: distant non-tumor lung tissue. Every receptor here comes from a man between 65 and 85 years old with non-small cell lung cancer. CDR3s include the opening cysteine and the closing phenylalanine or tryptophan. The order of the fields is V gene, J gene, CDR3 protein.

V gene: TRBV6-6
J gene: TRBJ2-1
CDR3 protein: CASSYAGTSGREQFF

V gene: TRBV5-4
J gene: TRBJ2-2
CDR3 protein: CASNSDTGGLVF

V gene: TRBV13
J gene: TRBJ1-2
CDR3 protein: CAWRIHREEGYTF

V gene: TRBV10-3
J gene: TRBJ2-7
CDR3 protein: CAIRNLPYEQYF

V gene: TRBV5-4
J gene: TRBJ2-1
CDR3 protein: CANSARTVVNEEFF

V gene: TRBV12-3/TRBV12-4
J gene: TRBJ1-4
CDR3 protein: CASSPGTLNEKLFF

V gene: TRBV6-2/TRBV6-3
J gene: TRBJ2-3
CDR3 protein: CARSYDTTDTQYF

V gene: TRBV4-2
J gene: TRBJ2-3
CDR3 protein: CASSQELPGQGGDTQYF

V gene: TRBV7-8
J gene: TRBJ2-7
CDR3 protein: CASSLSKRSYEQYF

V gene: TRBV4-1
J gene: TRBJ2-5
CDR3 protein: CASGQVLQRRETQYF

V gene: TRBV20-1
J gene: TRBJ2-3
CDR3 protein: CGAKLTPSTDMQYF

V gene: TRBV11-2
J gene: TRBJ1-1
CDR3 protein: CARSSVGQEAFF

V gene: TRBV7-9
J gene: TRBJ2-1
CDR3 protein: CASRPSGGGKNEQFF

V gene: TRBV6-1
J gene: TRBJ2-1
CDR3 protein: CASREGVSMHNEQFF

V gene: TRBV5-5
J gene: TRBJ2-2
CDR3 protein: CASSLRDSRIGELFF

V gene: TRBV11-2
J gene: TRBJ2-5
CDR3 protein: CASTLTWTRRETRYF

V gene: TRBV28
J gene: TRBJ1-1
CDR3 protein: CASSPGTGVKAFF

V gene: TRBV6-5
J gene: TRBJ2-1
CDR3 protein: CVSNTWNEQFF

V gene: TRBV20-1
J gene: TRBJ2-1
CDR3 protein: CSAIQREYNEQFF

V gene: TRBV4-1
J gene: TRBJ2-7
CDR3 protein: CASSRGTCRASEHYF

V gene: TRBV6-5
J gene: TRBJ1-1
CDR3 protein: CASNQHGGGTITEAFF

V gene: TRBV4-3
J gene: TRBJ2-3
CDR3 protein: CAISQDGPSGSTDTQYF

V gene: TRBV29-1
J gene: TRBJ1-4
CDR3 protein: CSGTEDEKQFF

V gene: TRBV29-1
J gene: TRBJ2-5
CDR3 protein: CSANPYLQTGQETQHF

V gene: TRBV6-5
J gene: TRBJ1-1
CDR3 protein: CASSYSAAMSEAFF

V gene: TRBV7-8
J gene: TRBJ2-7
CDR3 protein: CASSWGSTYEQHF

V gene: TRBV12-3/TRBV12-4
J gene: TRBJ1-3
CDR3 protein: CATSRPGIGIGSGNTIYF

V gene: TRBV28
J gene: TRBJ1-1
CDR3 protein: CASSLWPSYYTETFF

V gene: TRBV4-1
J gene: TRBJ1-5
CDR3 protein: CASSQADRLPQHF

V gene: TRBV10-3
J gene: TRBJ2-3
CDR3 protein: CATSQTGDRKDTQYF

V gene: TRBV28
J gene: TRBJ2-1
CDR3 protein: CASRSGGADINEKLF

V gene: TRBV12-3/TRBV12-4
J gene: TRBJ1-1
CDR3 protein: CASTSIRTYTEAFF

V gene: TRBV11-3
J gene: TRBJ1-1
CDR3 protein: CAGSFRGRTLNNEAFF

V gene: TRBV11-2
J gene: TRBJ2-2
CDR3 protein: CASSLVGTGVTGGLFF

V gene: TRBV6-1
J gene: TRBJ1-5
CDR3 protein: CASSDQSDSNQPQHF

V gene: TRBV29-1
J gene: TRBJ1-1
CDR3 protein: CSVGVMAFF

V gene: TRBV6-5
J gene: TRBJ1-2
CDR3 protein: CARRAQGTNGYTF

V gene: TRBV20-1
J gene: TRBJ2-1
CDR3 protein: CSDNAGQNSNEQFF

V gene: TRBV29-1
J gene: TRBJ2-7
CDR3 protein: CSLDDGSYEQYF

V gene: TRBV6-1
J gene: TRBJ2-7
CDR3 protein: CASSPSSGRASYEQYF

V gene: TRBV25-1
J gene: TRBJ2-7
CDR3 protein: CASSEGLEGALHNDEQYF

V gene: TRBV29-1
J gene: TRBJ2-7
CDR3 protein: CSLVSPREQYF

V gene: TRBV29-1
J gene: TRBJ2-5
CDR3 protein: CRVADWFHETQCF

V gene: TRBV29-1
J gene: TRBJ1-1
CDR3 protein: CGAQTSGGLSRSFF

V gene: TRBV24-1
J gene: TRBJ2-2
CDR3 protein: CATSDRGGDTGELLF

V gene: TRBV6-5
J gene: TRBJ2-1
CDR3 protein: CASNTGNKQSF

V gene: TRBV11-3
J gene: TRBJ2-1
CDR3 protein: CASSTQQEGEQFF

V gene: TRBV11-1
J gene: TRBJ2-1
CDR3 protein: CASTPLTTGKNNEQFF

V gene: TRBV7-8
J gene: TRBJ2-6
CDR3 protein: CASSRLGLDLVGANVLTF

V gene: TRBV4-1
J gene: TRBJ2-7
CDR3 protein: CASSRTLSGEGDEQYF

V gene: TRBV2
J gene: TRBJ2-2
CDR3 protein: CASTKDRSSANTGELFF

V gene: TRBV20-1
J gene: TRBJ2-7
CDR3 protein: CSADAPTGSYEQYF

V gene: TRBV4-3
J gene: TRBJ2-1
CDR3 protein: CAGSQGPYRSYNEQFF

V gene: TRBV11-1
J gene: TRBJ1-2
CDR3 protein: CASSEGQGQTSYGYTF

V gene: TRBV6-1
J gene: TRBJ1-2
CDR3 protein: CASSGPRTYSYTF